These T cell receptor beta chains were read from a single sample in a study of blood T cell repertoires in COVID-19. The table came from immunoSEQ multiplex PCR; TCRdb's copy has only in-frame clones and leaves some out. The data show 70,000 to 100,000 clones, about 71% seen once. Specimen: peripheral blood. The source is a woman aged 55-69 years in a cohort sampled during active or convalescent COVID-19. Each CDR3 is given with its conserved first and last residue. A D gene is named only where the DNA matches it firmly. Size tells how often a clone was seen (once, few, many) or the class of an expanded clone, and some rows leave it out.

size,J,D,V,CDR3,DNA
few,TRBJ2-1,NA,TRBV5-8,CASSLRAGVYNEQFF,TGTGCCAGCAGCTTGAGGGCAGGGGTCTACAATGAGCAGTTCTTC
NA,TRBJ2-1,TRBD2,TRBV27,CASSPRSRGGINEQFF,TGTGCCAGCAGTCCTAGGTCGCGGGGGGGTATCAATGAGCAGTTCTTC
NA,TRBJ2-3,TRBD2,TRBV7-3,CASSLSGSGGGPDTQYF,TGTGCCAGCAGCTTGTCTGGTTCCGGCGGGGGGCCAGATACGCAGTATTTT
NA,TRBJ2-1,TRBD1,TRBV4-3,CASSQGQGILHEQFF,TGCGCCAGCAGCCAAGGACAGGGGATCCTACATGAGCAGTTCTTC
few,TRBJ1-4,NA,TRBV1,CTSSPSPATNEKLFF,TGCACCAGCAGCCCTTCTCCCGCAACTAATGAAAAACTGTTTTTT
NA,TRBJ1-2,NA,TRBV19,CASRPVGASSGGYTF,TGTGCCAGTAGGCCCGTGGGGGCGTCTTCAGGTGGCTACACCTTC
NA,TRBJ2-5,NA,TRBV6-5,CASTTAGHPQETQYF,TGTGCCAGCACCACCGCCGGACATCCGCAAGAGACCCAGTACTTC
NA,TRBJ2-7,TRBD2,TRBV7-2,CASSPQLTSGGALAYEQYF,TGTGCCAGCAGCCCCCAATTGACTAGCGGGGGGGCATTGGCCTACGAGCAGTACTTC
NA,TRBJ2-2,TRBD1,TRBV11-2,CASSPWPGQGTGELFF,TGTGCCAGCAGCCCCTGGCCTGGACAGGGCACCGGGGAGCTGTTTTTT
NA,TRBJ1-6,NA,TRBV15,CATSSSNSPLHF,TGTGCCACCAGCAGTAGTAATTCACCCCTCCACTTT
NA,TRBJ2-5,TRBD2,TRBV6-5,CASSYSGTSGRETQYF,TGTGCCAGCAGTTACTCTGGGACTAGCGGGAGGGAGACCCAGTACTTC
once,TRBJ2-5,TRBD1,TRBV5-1,CASSLGTGSLETQYF,TGCGCCAGCAGCTTGGGGACAGGCTCCCTGGAGACCCAGTACTTC
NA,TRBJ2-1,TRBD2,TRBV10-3,CAISEVGLAAGNEQFF,TGTGCCATCAGTGAAGTCGGACTAGCGGCGGGGAATGAGCAGTTCTTC
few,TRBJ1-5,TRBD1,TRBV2,CASSFGQGVTQPQHF,TGTGCCAGCAGTTTTGGACAGGGGGTGACTCAGCCCCAGCATTTT
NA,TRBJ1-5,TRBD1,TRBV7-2,CASSFRQGGGQPQHF,TGTGCCAGCAGCTTCCGACAGGGTGGAGGACAGCCCCAGCATTTT
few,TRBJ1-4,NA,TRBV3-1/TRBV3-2,CASSRGEKLFF,TGTGCCAGCAGCCGCGGTGAAAAACTGTTTTTT
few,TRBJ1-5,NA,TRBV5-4,CASNSQGQPQHF,TGTGCCAGCAACTCCCAGGGTCAGCCCCAGCATTTT
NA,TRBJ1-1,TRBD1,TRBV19,CASSPRQGMNTEAFF,TGTGCCAGTAGTCCACGACAGGGCATGAACACTGAAGCTTTCTTT
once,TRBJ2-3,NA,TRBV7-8,CASSFVQGTDTQYF,TGTGCCAGCAGCTTTGTTCAGGGCACAGATACGCAGTATTTT
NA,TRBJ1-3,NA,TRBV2,CASSEKAGKTSGNTIYF,TGTGCCAGCAGTGAAAAGGCAGGAAAAACCTCTGGAAACACCATATATTTT
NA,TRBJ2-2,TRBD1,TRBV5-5,CASSPGQTNTGELFF,TGTGCCAGCAGCCCGGGACAGACGAACACCGGGGAGCTGTTTTTT
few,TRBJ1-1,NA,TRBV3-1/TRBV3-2,CASSQEDPRATNTEAFF,TGTGCCAGCAGCCAAGAGGATCCCAGGGCGACAAACACTGAAGCTTTCTTT
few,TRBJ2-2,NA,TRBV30,CAWSGPGGVTGELFF,TGTGCCTGGAGTGGGCCGGGCGGGGTAACCGGGGAGCTGTTTTTT
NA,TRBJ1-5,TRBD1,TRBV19,CASITRTGANQPQHF,TGTGCCAGTATTACCCGGACAGGGGCAAATCAGCCCCAGCATTTT
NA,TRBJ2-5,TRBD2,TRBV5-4,CASSLGSGPQETQYF,TGTGCCAGCAGCTTGGGTAGCGGGCCCCAAGAGACCCAGTACTTC
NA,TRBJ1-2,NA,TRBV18,CASSPIGTFYGYTF,TGTGCCAGCTCACCAATAGGGACATTCTATGGCTACACCTTC
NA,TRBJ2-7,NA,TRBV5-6,CASSSMTSGTIIYEQYF,TGTGCCAGCAGCTCGATGACGTCCGGGACAATAATATACGAGCAGTACTTC
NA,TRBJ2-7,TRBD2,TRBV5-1,CASSPVGRGEAHEQYF,TGCGCCAGCAGCCCCGTCGGGAGGGGTGAGGCTCACGAGCAGTACTTC
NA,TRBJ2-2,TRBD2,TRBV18,CASSPVLAVNTGELFF,TGTGCCAGCTCACCGGTCCTAGCGGTGAACACCGGGGAGCTGTTTTTT
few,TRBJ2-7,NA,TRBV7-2,CASSLSPGFEQYF,TGTGCCAGCAGCTTGTCCCCAGGGTTCGAGCAGTACTTC
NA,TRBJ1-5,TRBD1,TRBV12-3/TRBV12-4,CASSSGQDQPQHF,TGTGCCAGCAGCTCCGGACAGGATCAGCCCCAGCATTTT
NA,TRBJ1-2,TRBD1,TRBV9,CASSVGNRGWYGYTF,TGTGCCAGCAGCGTAGGTAACAGGGGTTGGTATGGCTACACCTTC
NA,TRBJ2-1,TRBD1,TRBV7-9,CASSPTTGGNEQFF,TGTGCCAGCAGCCCCACGACAGGGGGCAATGAGCAGTTCTTC
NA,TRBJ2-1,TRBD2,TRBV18,CASSALGGVEQFF,TGTGCCAGCTCAGCCTTGGGAGGGGTGGAGCAGTTCTTC
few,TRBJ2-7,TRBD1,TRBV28,CASTRAGTGGEYEQYF,TGTGCCAGCACCCGAGCCGGGACAGGGGGAGAGTACGAGCAGTACTTC
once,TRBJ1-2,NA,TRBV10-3,CAISGERTDNYGYTF,TGTGCCATCAGTGGAGAACGGACAGATAACTATGGCTACACCTTC
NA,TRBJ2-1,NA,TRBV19,CASGETRAGYNEQFF,TGTGCCAGTGGGGAGACCAGAGCCGGATACAATGAGCAGTTCTTC
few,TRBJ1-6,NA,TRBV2,CASSPGVSPLHF,TGTGCCAGCAGTCCAGGGGTTTCACCCCTCCACTTT
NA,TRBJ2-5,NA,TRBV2,CASSEGTFQETQYF,TGTGCCAGCAGTGAAGGGACTTTCCAAGAGACCCAGTACTTC
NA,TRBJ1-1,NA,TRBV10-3,CAIKTHRDTEAFF,TGTGCCATCAAAACCCACAGGGACACTGAAGCTTTCTTT
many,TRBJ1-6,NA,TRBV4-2,CASSQRQYNNSPLHF,TGTGCCAGCAGCCAAAGACAGTACAACAATTCACCCCTCCACTTT
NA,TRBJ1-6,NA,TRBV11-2,CASSIRVGNSPLHF,TGTGCCAGCAGCATCAGGGTTGGTAATTCACCCCTCCACTTT
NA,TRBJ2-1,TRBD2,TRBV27,CASSSGRVDYNEQFF,TGTGCCAGCAGTTCGGGGAGGGTTGATTACAATGAGCAGTTCTTC